This T cell receptor (beta chain) was profiled in a study of shared clonotypes between healthy human individuals. Trimming cost V 5 bases and J 1 base; bases outside gene matches: 1. The CDR3 covers 14 residues. Germline lookup yields CDR1 SGHNT and CDR2 YYREEE (reference sequence). Terminally differentiated effector memory CD45RA+ cells were excluded from the naive CD8 cells, which were CD45RO-negative and positively selected for CCR7. Only in-frame clones appear in the TCRdb table, and some are missing; sequencing was by immunoSEQ multiplex PCR. Seen here are roughly 810,000 clones, 95% to 97% observed once, and the top ten hold over 0.2%.

Sequences were obtained from naive CD8+ T cells sorted from blood. The TCR sequence derives from a young man in good health. The chain couples TRBV5-4 to TRBJ2-1; 9 nucleotides line up with TRBD1. In DNA form, the CDR3 reads TGTGCCAGCAGGGGACAGGGATCCTACAATGAGCAGTTCTTC. Translating gives CASRGQGSYNEQFF.